The sequence of this TCR beta chain was determined in a study of blood T cell repertoires in COVID-19. This clone has only one observation. Produced via immunoSEQ multiplex PCR; TCRdb's table is partial and in-frame only. The data hold under 150,000 clones, with about 91% observed a single time. Trimming cost V 5 bases and J 6 bases, with 11 bases left between them. Per the germline V gene, CDR1 is SEHNR and CDR2 is FQNEAQ (reference sequence). This CDR3 has 14 residues. The material sequenced was peripheral blood. The chain combines TRBV7-9 with TRBJ1-6, with D possibly being TRBD1 (5 bases). The TCR sequence derives from a human donor in a cohort sampled during active COVID-19. The CDR3 here is CASSPDTSNSPLHF. For the CDR3, the DNA is TGTGCCAGCAGCCCGGACACCTCTAATTCACCCCTCCACTTT.